The 15 T cell receptor beta chains reported below all come from one sample, sequenced in a study of T cell responses to AZD1222 COVID-19 vaccine (dated by TCRdb to about 2021). Reading the label with the study, this specimen's time point is: about 28 days (+/-7) after the second vaccine dose. Libraries came from the immunoSEQ multiplex PCR assay. As stored in TCRdb, this immuneACCESS dataset retains in-frame rearrangements with V and J assigned. A fraction of the clones does not appear; measured against another copy, unresolved V genes explain less than half of the discrepancy, and the remainder lacks a known reason. Recorded for this sample are over 95,000 clones; about nine tenths of them occurred a single time. The ten most abundant clones make up 6.5% to 8.5% of the sample. Sequencing used peripheral blood, obtained 28 days after the second AZD1222 dose. Receptors originate from an adult who received the AZD1222 COVID-19 vaccine.

J is TRBJ1-5 and V is TRBV18; TRBD1 agrees at 8 bases. The CDR3 is 15 amino acids. V trimming: 8 bases; J trimming: 5 bases; junction bases outside the gene matches: 11. Germline V gene data show CDR1 as KGHSH and CDR2 as LQKENI. For the CDR3, the DNA is TGTGCCAGCGCCTTAGACAGGGGCTCGGATCAGCCCCAGCATTTT. Encoded protein: CASALDRGSDQPQHF.

The chain joins TRBV6-5 to TRBJ1-6; a possible D gene is TRBD1 (5 bases). The CDR3 is 15 amino acids. V was pared by 7 bases and J by 0 bases, with 10 bases between. The V gene's germline CDR1 is MNHEY and CDR2 SVGAGI. This CDR3 reads CASKWTSSYNSPLHF. The CDR3 DNA reads TGTGCCAGCAAATGGACAAGCTCCTATAATTCACCCCTCCACTTT.

The V gene is TRBV7-9, the J gene TRBJ2-2; D gene uncertain. The CDR3 extends over 9 amino acids. Trimming cost V 11 bases and J 4 bases, with 2 bases left between them. Germline loops: CDR1 SEHNR, CDR2 FQNEAQ (reference sequence). The CDR3 DNA sequence: TGTGCCTCCACCGGGGAGCTGTTTTTT. This codes for CASTGELFF.

V usage is TRBV5-8 and J usage is TRBJ2-1; a weak D match, TRBD2 (6 bases). CDR3 length equals 13 residues. Germline values: CDR1 SGHTS, CDR2 YDEGEE. V was shortened by 4 bases and J by 4 bases, with 9 bases between the two germline ends. Written as DNA, the CDR3 is TGTGCCAGCAGCCCGGGACTTTACAATGAGCAGTTCTTC. It is translated as CASSPGLYNEQFF.

This rearrangement joins TRBV2 to TRBJ2-3; D is uncertain. The CDR3 contains 12 residues. Deletions cut 4 bases from V and 2 bases from J, with 4 bases between. Per the germline V gene, CDR1 is SNHLY and CDR2 is FYNNEI. CDR3 sequence reads: CASSGTTDTQYF. The DNA of the CDR3 is TGTGCCAGCAGTGGGACCACAGATACGCAGTATTTT. Based on the CDR3 plus reference TRBV2 and TRBJ2-3, the full variable domain is EPEVTQTPSHQVTQMGQEVILRCVPISNHLYFYWYRQILGQKVEFLVSFYNNEISEKSEIFDDQFSVERPDGSNFTLKIRSTKLEDSAMYFCASSGTTDTQYFGPGTRLTVL.

The chain is built from TRBV10-3 and TRBJ2-7; TRBD2 matches 10 bases. The CDR3 is made up of 14 amino acids. CDR1 ENHRY and CDR2 SYGVKD come from the germline V gene. Germline trimming cut 9 bases from V and 4 bases from J; bases unmatched to any gene: 9. The CDR3 coding sequence is TGTGCCATTAACCCGGGACTAGCGTCGTACGAGCAGTACTTC. Encoded protein: CAINPGLASYEQYF.

The chain is built from TRBV6-5 and TRBJ2-7; D is perhaps TRBD1 or TRBD2 (5 bases each). The CDR3 is made up of 15 amino acids. Germline values: CDR1 MNHEY, CDR2 SVGAGI. Trimming pared 10 bases from V and 4 bases from J, leaving 23 bases between. CDR3 nucleotide sequence: TGTGCCACCTCTACTCCGGGACCGATGTTTTACGAGCAGTACTTC. Protein sequence: CATSTPGPMFYEQYF.

This chain links TRBV5-6 with TRBJ2-2, with D perhaps TRBD1 or TRBD2 (5 bases each). The germline V gene has CDR1 SGHDT and CDR2 YYEEEE. The CDR3 has 16 residues. Trimming left V 2 bases short and J 5 bases short, with 16 bases between. The DNA of the CDR3 is TGTGCCAGCAGCTTACGACAGACGGGGCTGACCGGGGAGCTGTTTTTT. Translating it yields CASSLRQTGLTGELFF.

The chain couples TRBV6-1 to TRBJ1-4, with D unresolved. V dropped 3 bases and J dropped 15 bases, with 14 bases sitting between them. CDR3 length: 12 amino acids. Germline values: CDR1 MNHNS, CDR2 SASEGT. CDR3 region: CASSDYRWSLFF. The CDR3 coding sequence is TGTGCCAGCAGTGATTATCGGTGGAGCTTGTTTTTT.

This chain connects TRBV5-1 to TRBJ1-4, with D hard to call. Trimming left V 6 bases short and J 4 bases short, with 13 bases between. Germline CDR1 reads SGHRS; CDR2 reads YFSETQ. CDR3 length: 14 residues. The CDR3 spells CASKSSPDNEKLFF. CDR3 bases: TGCGCCAGCAAAAGCAGCCCGGATAATGAAAAACTGTTTTTT.

V usage is TRBV28 and J usage is TRBJ1-2, with D possibly TRBD1 on 5 matching bases. The germline CDR1 and CDR2 sequences are MDHEN and SYDVKM. V gave up 8 bases and J gave up 4 bases, with 17 bases separating them. This CDR3 is built from 14 residues. In nucleotides, the CDR3 is TGTGCCAGCTTCCACCGGGACGGGTTCTATGGCTACACCTTC. This codes for CASFHRDGFYGYTF.

The chain combines TRBV6-5 with TRBJ2-6, with a tentative D call TRBD1 (6 bases). In germline, CDR1 is MNHEY, CDR2 SVGAGI. CDR3 length equals 15 residues. V was trimmed by 6 bases and J by 2 bases, leaving 11 bases between them. DNA for the CDR3: TGTGCCAGCAGCGTGGGGGCGGCTGGGGCCAACGTCCTGACTTTC. Protein: CASSVGAAGANVLTF.

The sample holds one count of this clone. The chain carries TRBV5-1 and TRBJ2-3; the D gene is possibly TRBD1 (5 bases). Germline CDR1 and CDR2: SGHRS and YFSETQ. CDR3 size: 13 residues. Trimming took off 0 bases at V and 4 bases at J, with 6 bases between the two ends. CDR3: CASSLAGPDTQYF. CDR3 bases: TGCGCCAGCAGCTTGGCAGGGCCAGATACGCAGTATTTT.

This clone appeared once. The rearrangement joins TRBV7-9 to TRBJ2-4; no definite D call. Germline lookup yields CDR1 SEHNR and CDR2 FQNEAQ (reference sequence). Deletions cut 5 bases from V and 9 bases from J, with 14 bases between. The length of the CDR3 is 13 residues. The CDR3: CASSTPGDSIQYF. The CDR3, as DNA: TGTGCCAGCAGCACCCCCGGAGATAGCATTCAGTACTTC.

The rearrangement uses TRBV27 and TRBJ2-2; D not resolved. V was shortened by 6 bases and J by 4 bases, with 9 bases between the two germline ends. The CDR3 loop spans 13 amino acids. CDR1 is MNHEY and CDR2 is SMNVEV in the germline V gene (reference sequence). The CDR3 is CASRHTGTGELFF. In nucleotides, the CDR3 is TGTGCCAGCAGACATACGGGCACCGGGGAGCTGTTTTTT.